The 31 T cell receptor beta chains below all came from one sample that was sequenced in a study of cytomegalovirus exposure and HLA in healthy donors. With 60 Vbeta and 13 Jbeta primers, the PCR was carried out. TCRdb keeps only in-frame clones here, not all; method: immunoSEQ multiplex PCR. The data show 240,000 or so clones, with around 80% seen just once and 5.4% held by the top ten. The specimen sequenced was PBMCs. Receptors originate from a woman in her thirties or forties in good health and CMV-seropositive.

This CDR3 is CASSLEYRVNTEAFF. DNA of the CDR3: TGCGCCAGCAGCTTGGAATACAGGGTGAACACTGAAGCTTTCTTT. The chain employs TRBV5-1 and TRBJ1-1; TRBD1 is a possible D gene (6 bases). In germline, CDR1 is SGHRS, CDR2 YFSETQ. V dropped 0 bases and J dropped 0 bases, with 9 bases sitting between them. The CDR3 covers 15 residues.

For this clone: The same CDR3 is also encoded by other DNA sequences in this sample. The chain combines TRBV18 with TRBJ2-7, with a tentative D call TRBD1 (6 bases). The CDR3 extends over 14 amino acids. Trimming removed 3 bases at V and 1 base at J, with 10 bases between. Per the germline V gene, CDR1 is KGHSH and CDR2 is LQKENI. CDR3 loop: CASSPRTGSYEQYF. The CDR3 DNA sequence: TGTGCCAGCTCACCCCGTACAGGGTCCTACGAGCAGTACTTC.

This clone was seen only a few times. The genes are TRBV4-1 and TRBJ2-3; tentative D call: TRBD1 (6 bases). Trimming removed 5 bases from V and 7 bases from J, with 19 bases in between. The length of the CDR3 is 15 residues. Per germline, CDR1 MGHRA and CDR2 YSYEKL. DNA for the CDR3: TGCGCCAGCAGCTCCCGGGACATCGGAGAGAATACGCAGTATTTT. It codes for CASSSRDIGENTQYF.

This chain connects TRBV18 to TRBJ2-5; unclear D gene. Trimming cost V 1 base and J 2 bases, with 5 bases left between them. CDR3 length equals 13 residues. In germline, CDR1 is KGHSH, CDR2 LQKENI. The CDR3 is CASSPQQQETQYF. The CDR3 DNA sequence: TGTGCCAGCTCACCACAACAGCAAGAGACCCAGTACTTC. Complete variable domain (other parts from reference TRBV18 and TRBJ2-5): NAGVMQNPRHLVRRRGQEARLRCSPMKGHSHVYWYRQLPEEGLKFMVYLQKENIIDESGMPKERFSAEFPKEGPSILRIQQVVRGDSAAYFCASSPQQQETQYFGPGTRLLVL.

The chain employs TRBV18 and TRBJ1-2; 9 bases are a match to TRBD1. CDR1 and CDR2 (germline): KGHSH, LQKENI. The CDR3 consists of 14 residues. The V and J ends lost 3 bases and 8 bases, in that order; junction bases with no gene match: 7. CDR3 nucleotide sequence: TGTGCCAGCTCACCTGGGGGACAGGGTAACGGCTACACCTTC. It codes for CASSPGGQGNGYTF.

V is TRBV29-1 and J is TRBJ1-2, with D possibly TRBD1 on 5 matching bases. The germline CDR1 and CDR2 sequences are SQVTM and ANQGSEA. The CDR3 is made up of 11 amino acids. Trimming left V 8 bases short and J 6 bases short, with 13 bases between. As DNA, the CDR3 is TGCAGCTTTCTGGGGGGGAATGGCTACACCTTC. Translating gives CSFLGGNGYTF.

A word on this clone: A junction boundary mismatches the germline segment, possibly from a read error. The V and J genes are TRBV7-9 and TRBJ2-7; 7 nucleotides align to TRBD2. The germline gives CDR1 SEHNR, CDR2 FQNEAQ (reference sequence). CDR3 length equals 13 residues. The CDR3 bases are TGTTCCAGCAGCTCCCCCGGGGGGACCGAGCAGTACTTC. It translates to CSSSSPGGTEQYF.

The J gene is TRBJ1-4, the V gene TRBV10-3, with D tentatively TRBD1 (6 bases). The CDR3 is 14 amino acids. Germline assignment: CDR1 ENHRY and CDR2 SYGVKD. With 4 bases removed from V and 8 bases from J, the gap between germline ends came to 14 bases. The CDR3 here is CAISVRGPSEKLFF. The CDR3 region has the DNA TGTGCCATCAGTGTCAGGGGTCCGTCCGAAAAACTGTTTTTT.

The chain carries TRBV4-1 and TRBJ2-5, with D uncertain. Trimming shortened V by 1 base and J by 5 bases, and 11 bases separated the two germline ends. The CDR3 covers 14 residues. The germline CDR1 and CDR2 sequences are MGHRA and YSYEKL. CDR3 nucleotides: TGCGCCAGCAGCCAAGTCGCGGCGAGGGAGACCCAGTACTTC. Protein product: CASSQVAARETQYF.

This chain uses TRBV4-3 with TRBJ1-2, with TRBD1 matching over 7 bases. CDR1 and CDR2 (germline): LGHNA, YSLEER. The trim removed 4 bases at V and 2 bases at J, leaving 13 bases unmatched. The CDR3 consists of 17 residues. CDR3 sequence: CASSPDRGTVINYGYTF. The CDR3 DNA follows: TGCGCCAGCAGCCCCGACCGGGGGACAGTTATCAACTATGGCTACACCTTC.

This sequence joins TRBV5-1 and TRBJ1-2; D remains ambiguous. This CDR3 comprises 11 residues. Germline values: CDR1 SGHRS, CDR2 YFSETQ. V lost 4 bases and J 8 bases, leaving 9 bases between the germline ends. CDR3: CASSPGAGYTF. CDR3 nucleotides: TGCGCCAGCAGCCCGGGTGCGGGCTACACCTTC.

The chain recombines TRBV7-2 with TRBJ1-1; possible D gene TRBD1, 5 bases. V lost 5 bases to trimming and J lost 5 bases, with 12 bases between them. Germline CDR1 is SGHTA and CDR2 is FQGNSA. The CDR3 totals 13 residues. This chain's CDR3 is CASSAQGRTEAFF. In DNA, the CDR3 is TGTGCCAGCAGCGCCCAGGGAAGAACTGAAGCTTTCTTT.

The rearrangement links TRBV6-1 to TRBJ1-2; maybe TRBD1 (6 bases). With 1 base removed from V and 7 bases from J, the gap between germline ends came to 13 bases. This CDR3 region has 14 residues. Germline V lookup: CDR1 MNHNS, CDR2 SASEGT. This CDR3 is CASSEDYRERGYTF. The CDR3 region has the DNA TGTGCCAGCAGTGAAGACTACAGGGAACGTGGCTACACCTTC.

The rearrangement joins TRBV30 to TRBJ1-1; D is unclear. Trimming took off 0 bases at V and 6 bases at J, with 11 bases between the two ends. The CDR3 has 13 amino acids. Germline CDR1 and CDR2: GTSNPN and SVGIG (reference sequence). For the CDR3, the DNA is TGTGCCTGGAGTGTAATCCGAGGTTCTGAAGCTTTCTTT. This encodes CAWSVIRGSEAFF.

The genes are TRBV5-4 and TRBJ2-3; the match to TRBD2 covers 7 bases. The V segment lost 2 bases and the J segment 3 bases; nucleotides outside the gene matches: 12. The CDR3 contains 17 residues. Germline assignment: CDR1 SGHNT and CDR2 YYREEE (reference sequence). The CDR3: CASSFVRLAGSTDTQYF. The CDR3 nucleotides read TGTGCCAGCAGCTTCGTGAGACTAGCTGGATCGACAGATACGCAGTATTTT.

V usage is TRBV6-6 and J usage is TRBJ1-2, with TRBD1 matching over 8 bases. Trimming at V came to 6 bases and at J to 8 bases, leaving 8 bases not matched to a gene. CDR1 and CDR2 (germline): MNHNY, SVGAGI (reference sequence). The CDR3 length is 13 residues. CDR3 DNA: TGTGCCAGCAGCCCCGGGACAGGCTACGGCTACACCTTC. It translates to CASSPGTGYGYTF.

The J gene is TRBJ1-4, the V gene TRBV21-1. TRBV21-1 is a known pseudogene. The CDR3 sequence is 15 residues long. The chain's CDR3 is CASSKESGVGEKLFF. CDR3 in DNA: TGTGCCAGCAGCAAAGAAAGCGGTGTGGGGGAAAAACTGTTTTTT.

This chain links TRBV7-2 with TRBJ1-4; TRBD1 agrees at 9 bases. The CDR3 length is 14 residues. In germline, CDR1 is SGHTA, CDR2 FQGNSA. The V segment lost 6 bases and the J segment 8 bases; nucleotides outside the gene matches: 7. The CDR3 region is CASRLTGGDEKLFF. CDR3 in DNA: TGTGCCAGCAGACTAACAGGGGGCGACGAAAAACTGTTTTTT.

The chain joins TRBV6-5 to TRBJ2-1; 7 bases align to TRBD1. Germline V gene sequence: CDR1 MNHEY, CDR2 SVGAGI. The CDR3 covers 16 residues. J gave up 0 bases and V 0 bases, and 2 bases lay outside the gene matches. CDR3: CASSYSTGPSYNEQFF. The CDR3 DNA sequence: TGTGCCAGCAGTTACTCGACAGGGCCCTCCTACAATGAGCAGTTCTTC.

The DNA for the CDR3 is TGTGCCAGCAGCCCTAACAGGGATAGCTATGGCTACACCTTC. This encodes CASSPNRDSYGYTF. The rearrangement links TRBV7-2 to TRBJ1-2, with D perhaps matching TRBD1 (6 bases). CDR1 is SGHTA, CDR2 FQGNSA, per germline. With 5 bases removed from V and 4 bases from J, the gap between germline ends came to 14 bases. CDR3 length: 14 residues.

The chain links TRBV5-1 to TRBJ1-6; 9 nucleotides match TRBD1. Per the germline V gene, CDR1 is SGHRS and CDR2 is YFSETQ. J was trimmed by 7 bases and V by 3 bases; bases with no gene match: 5. The CDR3 covers 15 residues. CDR3 in amino acids: CASSYNGQGNSPLHF. DNA for the CDR3: TGCGCCAGCAGCTATAACGGACAGGGGAATTCACCCCTCCACTTT. The full variable domain, in which reference TRBV5-1 and TRBJ1-6 provide the parts outside the CDR3, is KAGVTQTPRYLIKTRGQQVTLSCSPISGHRSVSWYQQTPGQGLQFLFEYFSETQRNKGNFPGRFSGRQFSNSRSEMNVSTLELGDSALYLCASSYNGQGNSPLHFGNGTRLTVT.

The J gene is TRBJ1-1, the V gene TRBV5-1, with 7 bases aligning to TRBD1. J lost 0 bases, V lost 7 bases, and 3 bases had no gene match. The CDR3 is made up of 13 amino acids. CDR1 is SGHRS and CDR2 is YFSETQ in the germline V gene. CDR3 protein: CASWTGMNTEAFF. DNA for the CDR3: TGCGCCAGCTGGACAGGTATGAACACTGAAGCTTTCTTT.

This clone occurred once. The rearrangement uses TRBV5-6 and TRBJ1-2; D gene unclear. Germline lookup yields CDR1 SGHDT and CDR2 YYEEEE. The CDR3 is 12 residues long. V dropped 1 base and J dropped 8 bases, with 9 bases sitting between them. The CDR3, as DNA: TGTGCCAGCAGCTTGAACAGTTACGGCTACACCTTC. This sequence encodes CASSLNSYGYTF. Drawing the rest from reference TRBV5-6 and TRBJ1-2, the complete variable domain is DAGVTQSPTHLIKTRGQQVTLRCSPKSGHDTVSWYQQALGQGPQFIFQYYEEEERQRGNFPDRFSGHQFPNYSSELNVNALLLGDSALYLCASSLNSYGYTFGSGTRLTVV.

The chain carries TRBV27 and TRBJ1-1, with TRBD1 identical over 8 bases. V lost 6 bases, J lost 0 bases, and 6 bases stayed unmatched. This CDR3 comprises 15 residues. Germline V gene data show CDR1 as MNHEY and CDR2 as SMNVEV (reference sequence). CDR3 bases: TGTGCCAGCAGACTGGGACAGGCCATGAACACTGAAGCTTTCTTT. Residues: CASRLGQAMNTEAFF.

This clone has just one count. The chain links TRBV6-5 to TRBJ2-7, with D tentatively TRBD2 (7 bases). This CDR3 has 15 residues. CDR1 is MNHEY, CDR2 SVGAGI, per germline. With 0 bases removed from V and 2 bases from J, the gap between germline ends came to 11 bases. The CDR3 region is CASSYSTGRAYEQYF. For the CDR3, the DNA is TGTGCCAGCAGTTACTCTACAGGGAGGGCCTACGAGCAGTACTTC.

The rearrangement uses TRBV19 and TRBJ1-5, with 7 bases fitting TRBD1. Trimming at V came to 5 bases and at J to 0 bases, leaving 4 bases not matched to a gene. Germline loops: CDR1 LNHDA, CDR2 SQIVND (reference sequence). The CDR3 spans 15 residues. CDR3 in DNA: TGTGCCAGTAGTGACGACAGGGATAGCAATCAGCCCCAGCATTTT. Its translation: CASSDDRDSNQPQHF.

The CDR3 DNA reads TGTGCCAGCAGCTATAACCGGGACAGGGGGGCCGAGCAGTACTTC. It codes for CASSYNRDRGAEQYF. This rearrangement joins TRBV7-2 to TRBJ2-7; 11 bases align to TRBD1. This CDR3 comprises 15 residues. V shed 4 bases, J shed 6 bases, and the junction held 8 bases outside the gene matches. Germline V CDR1 and CDR2: SGHTA, FQGNSA.

The chain carries TRBV9 and TRBJ1-1; D unclear. Germline lookup yields CDR1 SGDLS and CDR2 YYNGEE. V shed 3 bases and J shed 7 bases, with 7 bases lying between them. CDR3 size: 11 residues. The CDR3 DNA follows: TGTGCCAGCAGCGGCGGAAGTGAAGCTTTCTTT. Translating gives CASSGGSEAFF.

V usage is TRBV7-2 and J usage is TRBJ2-7, with D possibly matching TRBD1 (6 bases). CDR1 and CDR2 (germline): SGHTA, FQGNSA. The length of the CDR3 is 12 residues. V was trimmed by 5 bases and J by 6 bases, leaving 11 bases between them. CDR3 in amino acids: CASSIQGSEQYF. As DNA, the CDR3 is TGTGCCAGCAGCATACAGGGTTCCGAGCAGTACTTC.

This clone occurred a few times. The rearrangement joins TRBV27 to TRBJ2-1; 15 nucleotides align to TRBD2. CDR3 length: 21 amino acids. V dropped 4 bases and J dropped 5; count of bases not matched to a gene: 18. Germline V lookup: CDR1 MNHEY, CDR2 SMNVEV (reference sequence). CDR3 residues: CASSSQRGQGLAGGGNNEQFF. The CDR3 nucleotides read TGTGCCAGCAGTTCCCAGAGGGGTCAGGGACTAGCGGGAGGAGGAAACAATGAGCAGTTCTTC.

This chain links TRBV11-3 with TRBJ1-1, with D hard to call. There are 14 residues in the CDR3. The V end was cut by 5 bases, the J end by 5 bases, with 15 bases between. Per germline, CDR1 SGHNT and CDR2 YENEEA. CDR3 nucleotide sequence: TGTGCCAGCAGCCCCCACGGGAGGCCTACTGAAGCTTTCTTT. It codes for CASSPHGRPTEAFF.